The 26 T cell receptor beta chains below all came from one sample that was sequenced in a study of blood T cell repertoires in COVID-19 (TCRdb year 2020). The library was prepared using the immunoSEQ multiplex PCR assay. Sourced from immuneACCESS, this table was stored by TCRdb with only in-frame sequences that have V and J called. A share of the clones is absent; for the studies checked, an unresolved V gene accounts for under half, and the remainder has no known explanation. The sample includes about 220,000 clones, with around 89% observed a single time. The biggest ten clones account for roughly 2.8% of the sample. Sequenced material: PBMCs or T cells enriched from blood (not recorded which). All receptors come from a woman aged 25 to 39 who had recovered from COVID-19.

V gene TRBV5-3 combines with J gene TRBJ1-2, with TRBD1 as a possible D gene (5 bases). TRBV5-3 is assigned to the ORF class and has an uncertain function. The germline V and J ends were trimmed by 0 bases and 3 bases, with 15 bases remaining between them. CDR3 length: 16 residues. The CDR3 DNA is TGTGCCAGAAGCTTGGAAATACGGGGGAGGGACTATGGCTACACCTTC. It encodes CARSLEIRGRDYGYTF.

This rearrangement joins TRBV19 to TRBJ1-1; TRBD1 matches at 8 bases. V lost 6 bases to trimming and J lost 5 bases; unmatched junction nucleotides: 8. In germline, CDR1 is LNHDA, CDR2 SQIVND (reference sequence). The CDR3 is 14 residues long. The CDR3 DNA follows: TGTGCCAGTAGAGCTCTACAGGGGGGTACTGAAGCTTTCTTT. Protein: CASRALQGGTEAFF.

This sequence joins TRBV3-1 (or the pseudogene TRBV3-2) and TRBJ1-5, with TRBD1 as a possible D gene (6 bases). The CDR3 extends over 16 amino acids. Germline V lookup: CDR1 LGHDT, CDR2 YNNKEL (reference sequence). V was cut by 0 bases and J by 7 bases, with 16 bases left in between. CDR3 DNA: TGTGCCAGCAGCCAAGATGGTACAGGGAAGGAGCAGCCCCAGCATTTT. It specifies CASSQDGTGKEQPQHF.

This chain joins TRBV5-1 and TRBJ1-5; 8 positions match TRBD1. Per germline, CDR1 SGHRS and CDR2 YFSETQ. The CDR3 covers 14 residues. The trim removed 2 bases at V and 5 bases at J, leaving 3 bases unmatched. The chain's CDR3 is CASSLRTGYQPQHF. CDR3 sequence (DNA): TGCGCCAGCAGCTTACGGACAGGGTATCAGCCCCAGCATTTT.

The chain uses TRBV29-1 and TRBJ1-2; a possible D gene is TRBD1 (6 bases). Germline V CDR1 and CDR2: SQVTM, ANQGSEA. The CDR3 sequence is 12 residues long. Trimming removed 6 bases from V and 2 bases from J, with 10 bases in between. This CDR3 reads CSVQTGNYGYTF. CDR3 coding DNA: TGCAGCGTGCAAACAGGGAACTATGGCTACACCTTC.

The chain employs TRBV11-1 and TRBJ1-6, with TRBD1 as a possible D gene (5 bases). The length of the CDR3 is 15 residues. The ends were cut back, 3 bases at V and 7 bases at J, with 13 bases in the middle. CDR1 and CDR2 (germline): SGHAT, FQDESV (reference sequence). CDR3 coding DNA: TGTGCCAGCAGCTTGGACACGGGGGTGAATTCACCCCTCCACTTT. Its protein product is CASSLDTGVNSPLHF.

The chain carries TRBV19 and TRBJ1-5; no reliable D call. V lost 7 bases, J lost 3 bases, and 13 bases lay in between. Germline V gene sequence: CDR1 LNHDA, CDR2 SQIVND (reference sequence). The CDR3 has 14 amino acids. The CDR3 reads CASTQTGHNQPQHF. Written as DNA, the CDR3 is TGTGCCAGTACCCAGACGGGTCACAATCAGCCCCAGCATTTT.

The chain links TRBV7-8 to TRBJ2-1; the D gene is possibly TRBD2 (5 bases). V lost 1 base and J 9 bases, leaving 19 bases between the germline ends. The CDR3 loop spans 16 amino acids. Germline V CDR1 and CDR2: SGHVS, FQNEAQ. CDR3 sequence: CASSLGPLSAAGEQFF. The CDR3 DNA is TGTGCCAGCAGCTTAGGGCCTTTGAGCGCGGCGGGTGAGCAGTTCTTC.

This chain links TRBV9 with TRBJ2-2; 7 nucleotides agree with TRBD2. Germline V CDR1 and CDR2: SGDLS, YYNGEE. J gave up 4 bases and V 0 bases, and 9 bases lay outside the gene matches. The CDR3 sequence is 17 residues long. The CDR3, as DNA: TGTGCCAGCAGCGTAGGGGCGCAGCGGGGAATCACCGGGGAGCTGTTTTTT. Encoded protein: CASSVGAQRGITGELFF.

This clone was recorded a few times. The J gene is TRBJ1-2, the V gene TRBV6-2 or TRBV6-3, with 9 bases fitting TRBD1. With 0 bases clipped from V and 8 bases from J, the junction kept 4 bases outside the gene matches. Germline-derived CDR1 and CDR2 are MNHEY and SVGEGT. The CDR3 is 14 residues long. The CDR3 loop is CASSYSNRGLGYTF. The DNA for the CDR3 is TGTGCCAGCAGTTACTCGAACAGGGGGCTGGGCTACACCTTC.

The chain joins TRBV18 to TRBJ2-1; 9 bases line up with TRBD1. CDR1 and CDR2 from the germline V gene are KGHSH and LQKENI. The J segment lost 7 bases and the V segment lost 3 bases, leaving 4 bases of the junction unmatched. CDR3 length: 14 amino acids. The CDR3 loop reads CASSPYGTGNEQFF. The CDR3 DNA reads TGTGCCAGCTCACCGTACGGGACAGGGAATGAGCAGTTCTTC.

This chain uses TRBV3-1 (or the pseudogene TRBV3-2) with TRBJ1-1; D not certain. Trimming left V 4 bases short and J 4 bases short, with 13 bases between. From germline, CDR1 is LGHDT and CDR2 YNNKEL (reference sequence). The CDR3 covers 14 residues. CDR3 loop: CASSLPGGATEAFF. The CDR3 bases are TGTGCCAGCAGCCTCCCGGGAGGCGCCACTGAAGCTTTCTTT.

The chain is built from TRBV19 and TRBJ1-3; no clear D. The CDR3 covers 11 residues. V was pared by 10 bases and J by 4 bases, with 8 bases between. Germline V lookup: CDR1 LNHDA, CDR2 SQIVND (reference sequence). Here the CDR3 DNA reads TGTGCCATCAGCGGGGGAAACACCATATATTTT. Translation gives CAISGGNTIYF.

The rearrangement uses TRBV21-1 and TRBJ2-5; the D call of TRBD2 is as the table states it, not checked on the DNA. TRBV21-1 has pseudogene status. CDR3 length: 15 amino acids. The CDR3 here is CASKGLGTIKETQYF. DNA of the CDR3: TGTGCCAGCAAGGGACTAGGGACGATAAAAGAGACCCAGTACTTC.

CDR3 sequence reads: CASSQDHSAGGAGTQYF. Here the CDR3 DNA reads TGCGCCAGCAGCCAAGATCATTCAGCGGGGGGCGCGGGTACGCAGTATTTT. The chain recombines TRBV4-3 with TRBJ2-3; 9 nucleotides align to TRBD2. CDR3 size: 17 residues. Germline V gene lookup returns CDR1 LGHNA and CDR2 YSLEER. Trimming at V came to 0 bases and at J to 8 bases, leaving 12 bases not matched to a gene.

For the CDR3, the DNA is TGTGCCAGCAGCCGGGACAGGGAGACCCAGTACTTC. Its protein product is CASSRDRETQYF. The chain has TRBV7-8 and TRBJ2-5, with 8 bases that match TRBD1. CDR3 length equals 12 residues. Unmatched junction bases numbered 1, after V lost 5 bases and J lost 5 bases. From germline, CDR1 is SGHVS and CDR2 FQNEAQ.

This clone was detected a few times. The chain joins TRBV5-4 to TRBJ2-3; D possibly corresponds to TRBD1 (6 bases). The V gene lost 2 bases and the J gene lost 2 bases, with 12 bases spanning the gap. This CDR3 contains 15 residues. CDR1 is SGHNT, CDR2 YYREEE, per germline (reference sequence). The CDR3 DNA reads TGTGCCAGCAGCTTAACCCGGGACAACACAGATACGCAGTATTTT. Its protein is CASSLTRDNTDTQYF.

The rearrangement joins TRBV11-3 to TRBJ2-3; TRBD2 is a possible D gene (5 bases). V lost 1 base and J lost 4, with 9 bases in between. The CDR3 extends over 14 amino acids. The germline V gene encodes CDR1 SGHNT and CDR2 YENEEA. The DNA for the CDR3 is TGTGCCAGCAGCTTAGGGCTAGCAGCAGATACGCAGTATTTT. The encoded protein is CASSLGLAADTQYF.

DNA for the CDR3: TGTGCCAGCAGTCAGGGCTACGAGCAGTACTTC. Translated, it gives CASSQGYEQYF. The chain carries TRBV2 and TRBJ2-7; TRBD1 is a possible D gene (5 bases). Between the trimmed V and J ends, which lost 5 bases and 3 bases, there was a span of 5 bases. Germline-derived CDR1 and CDR2 are SNHLY and FYNNEI. The CDR3 contains 11 residues.

The gene calls are TRBV6-5 and TRBJ2-7; the D gene is possibly TRBD1 (6 bases). This CDR3 region has 14 residues. V lost 5 bases, J lost 1 base, and 12 bases lay in between. From germline, CDR1 is MNHEY and CDR2 SVGAGI. The DNA for the CDR3 is TGTGCCAGCAGTATGGGGGCAAGGTCCTACGAGCAGTACTTC. Translation: CASSMGARSYEQYF.

The chain uses TRBV15 and TRBJ1-5, with D perhaps TRBD1 (6 bases). The CDR3 sequence is 16 residues long. Between the trimmed V and J ends, which lost 5 bases and 1 base, there was a span of 15 bases. Per germline, CDR1 LNHNV and CDR2 YYDKDF (reference sequence). CDR3 sequence: CATSPNRALSNQPQHF. CDR3 coding DNA: TGTGCCACCAGCCCCAACAGGGCTTTGAGCAATCAGCCCCAGCATTTT.

This clone appeared a few times. V usage is TRBV19 and J usage is TRBJ1-2; D gene ambiguous. CDR1 is LNHDA and CDR2 is SQIVND in the germline V gene (reference sequence). The CDR3 contains 13 residues. Trimming pared 3 bases from V and 2 bases from J, leaving 7 bases between. The CDR3 nucleotides are TGTGCCAGTAGTATCCTCCGGAACTATGGCTACACCTTC. Its translation is CASSILRNYGYTF.

This sequence joins TRBV6-1 and TRBJ1-1; tentatively, D is TRBD1 (5 bases). The CDR3 sequence is 13 residues long. Per the germline V gene, CDR1 is MNHNS and CDR2 is SASEGT. Trimming stripped 2 bases from V and 3 bases from J, with 7 bases between. The CDR3 is CASSERGDTEAFF. The CDR3 bases are TGTGCCAGCAGTGAAAGGGGTGACACTGAAGCTTTCTTT.

This rearrangement joins TRBV4-1 to TRBJ2-7, with 10 bases lining up with TRBD1. V gave up 4 bases and J gave up 2 bases; unmatched junction bases: 2. This CDR3 is built from 14 residues. Germline V gene sequence: CDR1 MGHRA, CDR2 YSYEKL. The CDR3 loop is CASSPGQGAYEQYF. The CDR3 region has the DNA TGCGCCAGCAGCCCAGGACAGGGGGCCTACGAGCAGTACTTC.

The chain couples TRBV6-5 to TRBJ1-2, with D possibly matching TRBD1 (6 bases). The germline V and J ends were trimmed by 2 bases and 7 bases, with 17 bases remaining between them. The CDR3 has 15 residues. Germline CDR1 MNHEY, CDR2 SVGAGI. DNA of the CDR3: TGTGCCAGCAGTTACAGAAACAGGGACCTGCGTGGCTACACCTTC. Amino acid sequence: CASSYRNRDLRGYTF.

The rearrangement joins TRBV4-1 to TRBJ1-5; TRBD1 matches 9 bases. The CDR3 totals 16 residues. Germline-derived CDR1 and CDR2 are MGHRA and YSYEKL. V lost 4 bases to trimming and J lost 5 bases; unmatched junction nucleotides: 9. CDR3 DNA sequence: TGCGCCAGCAGCCCCGGTTGGACAGGGGCCGATCAGCCCCAGCATTTT. It encodes CASSPGWTGADQPQHF.